The clone carrying this T cell receptor (beta chain) was picked up a small number of times. The antigen is unknown. The data derive from a study of beta chain features in type 1 diabetes. Study-level results: Moderate but significant shortening of TCRB CDR3s was recorded in all four CD4+ subsets from Type 1 diabetes patients.

V lost 5 bases and J 6 bases, leaving 8 bases between the germline ends. The CDR3 has 11 residues. Germline CDR1 and CDR2: MDHEN and SYDVKM. Isolated RNA was reverse transcribed in full, so expressed TCRB transcripts were sequenced. Measured with immunoSEQ multiplex PCR; TCRdb has only the in-frame clones, and not every one. The repertoire has roughly 700,000 clones, about an eighth of them found once; the top ten carry approximately 0.021%. The sequence came from a man younger than 30 with type 1 diabetes. The chain carries TRBV28 and TRBJ2-7; D uncertain. Sequencing input: naive CD4+ T cells from blood. CDR3 region: CASSVTVEQYF. The CDR3 region has the DNA TGTGCCAGCAGTGTGACGGTCGAGCAGTACTTC.